Shown below are 20 T cell receptor beta chains from a single sample sequenced in a study of OX40 agonist ivuxolimab in advanced cancers. Libraries were prepared by immunoSEQ multiplex PCR; TCRdb keeps only in-frame clonotypes and omits some of them. The sample holds 45,000 to 50,000 clones, about 88% seen once. This specimen was CD4+ or CD8+ T cells sorted from blood, taken in a trial of the OX40 agonist ivuxolimab. These receptors all stem from an adult with an advanced solid tumor such as melanoma, head and neck, liver or kidney cancer.

This chain links TRBV27 with TRBJ1-1; D is ambiguous. CDR1 is MNHEY and CDR2 is SMNVEV in the germline V gene (reference sequence). The CDR3 runs to 14 residues. The V and J ends lost 3 bases and 0 bases respectively, with 8 bases between them. CDR3 residues: CASSLTHLNTEAFF. The CDR3 DNA follows: TGTGCCAGCAGTTTGACACATTTGAACACTGAAGCTTTCTTT.

To note about this clone: The junction departs from germline at one end; a sequencing error may be responsible. The chain has TRBV28 and TRBJ2-7; the D call may be TRBD1 or TRBD2 (6 bases each). CDR1 and CDR2 (germline): MDHEN, SYDVKM. The CDR3 spans 13 residues. The CDR3 bases are TGTGCCAGTAGTTCCCGGGGGCTCTACGAGCAGTACTTC. It translates to CASSSRGLYEQYF.

CDR3 sequence (DNA): TGTGCCATCAGTGCTGGGGGTTCGGGAAACACCATATATTTT. Its translation: CAISAGGSGNTIYF. The chain has TRBV10-3 and TRBJ1-3; the D gene is possibly TRBD1 (5 bases). The germline V and J ends were trimmed by 4 bases and 4 bases, with 11 bases remaining between them. The CDR3 is made up of 14 amino acids. Germline values: CDR1 ENHRY, CDR2 SYGVKD.

The chain recombines TRBV6-5 with TRBJ1-2; no firm D call. The length of the CDR3 is 13 residues. Trimming cost V 0 bases and J 3 bases, with 5 bases left between them. Germline-derived CDR1 and CDR2 are MNHEY and SVGAGI. The CDR3 here is CASSYSSDYGYTF. CDR3 DNA: TGTGCCAGCAGTTACTCGAGCGACTATGGCTACACCTTC.

A single count supports this clone. The chain has TRBV5-4 and TRBJ1-5; D ambiguous. V lost 2 bases and J lost 0, with 12 bases in between. Germline assignment: CDR1 SGHNT and CDR2 YYREEE (reference sequence). The CDR3 is 16 residues long. The DNA for the CDR3 is TGTGCCAGCAGCTTCTCGGACCGTGATAGCAATCAGCCCCAGCATTTT. It codes for CASSFSDRDSNQPQHF.

This chain links TRBV5-1 with TRBJ1-1; D uncertain. There are 14 residues in the CDR3. Trimming shortened V by 3 bases and J by 1 base, and 10 bases separated the two germline ends. CDR1 and CDR2 from the germline V gene are SGHRS and YFSETQ. As DNA, the CDR3 is TGCGCCAGCAGCTACCAGACGGGGAACACTGAAGCTTTCTTT. Protein sequence: CASSYQTGNTEAFF.

Regarding this clone: One end of the junction varies from germline; a read error may be responsible. The rearrangement links TRBV20-1 to TRBJ2-5, with D uncertain. The CDR3 consists of 11 residues. CDR1 DFQATT and CDR2 SNEGSKA come from the germline V gene (reference sequence). For the CDR3, the DNA is TGCAGTGCTGACGAATCTAGAATATGGGACTTC. Translating gives CSADESRIWDF.

The V gene is TRBV5-1, the J gene TRBJ2-3; D is possibly TRBD1 (5 bases). Germline V gene lookup returns CDR1 SGHRS and CDR2 YFSETQ. The CDR3 runs to 15 residues. Trimming took 2 bases from V and 3 from J, leaving 13 bases between them. The CDR3 nucleotides read TGCGCCAGCAGCTTCCAGGGTGGAAGAACAGATACGCAGTATTTT. Amino acids: CASSFQGGRTDTQYF.

The V and J genes are TRBV19 and TRBJ1-5; tentatively, D is TRBD1 (6 bases). The V and J ends lost 4 bases and 7 bases respectively, with 14 bases between them. This CDR3 region has 14 residues. The germline CDR1 and CDR2 sequences are LNHDA and SQIVND (reference sequence). CDR3: CASSRTAEGQPQHF. CDR3 DNA: TGTGCCAGTAGTAGGACAGCGGAGGGGCAGCCCCAGCATTTT.

Comment on this clone: The sample has other DNA sequences that encode this CDR3 too. J is TRBJ2-7 and V is TRBV5-1, with TRBD1 matching 11 bases. The V gene end was trimmed by 4 bases and the J gene end by 2 bases; junction bases not matched to a gene: 5. The V gene's germline CDR1 is SGHRS and CDR2 YFSETQ. CDR3 length equals 15 residues. CDR3 DNA: TGCGCCAGCAGCCCGCTGGGACAGGGGGCCTACGAGCAGTACTTC. Protein: CASSPLGQGAYEQYF.

V gene TRBV5-6 combines with J gene TRBJ2-1; 10 bases match TRBD2. The CDR3 runs 15 residues. J was trimmed by 8 bases and V by 2 bases; bases with no gene match: 7. Germline CDR1 SGHDT, CDR2 YYEEEE. In nucleotides, the CDR3 is TGTGCCAGCAGCTTCGGGCCTAGCGGGAGCTATGAGCAGTTCTTC. Protein: CASSFGPSGSYEQFF.

The chain employs TRBV18 and TRBJ1-6; weak D call: TRBD1 (5 bases). V lost 0 bases and J 14 bases, leaving 11 bases between the germline ends. CDR1 and CDR2 (germline): KGHSH, LQKENI. The CDR3 is made up of 13 amino acids. This CDR3 is CASSPPEGFTLHF. In DNA, the CDR3 is TGTGCCAGCTCACCACCGGAGGGGTTTACCCTCCACTTT.

The CDR3 DNA reads as TGTGCCAGCAGCTCCCGACAGAAGGGCGTCTACGAGCAGTACTTC. This codes for CASSSRQKGVYEQYF. The chain employs TRBV7-2 and TRBJ2-7; TRBD1 might be the D (5 bases). The germline V gene encodes CDR1 SGHTA and CDR2 FQGNSA. The CDR3 extends over 15 amino acids. Trimming stripped 4 bases from V and 3 bases from J, with 16 bases between.

The sample holds one count of this clone. The chain combines TRBV7-9 with TRBJ2-3; TRBD1 might be the D (6 bases). V was trimmed by 5 bases and J by 10 bases, leaving 13 bases between them. The CDR3 contains 12 residues. CDR1 and CDR2 from the germline V gene are SEHNR and FQNEAQ (reference sequence). CDR3: CASSPGDPAQYF. As DNA, the CDR3 is TGTGCCAGCAGCCCAGGGGATCCGGCGCAGTATTTT.

This clone was counted a single time. The chain employs TRBV5-4 and TRBJ1-1; 7 nucleotides line up with TRBD1. The CDR3 runs to 13 residues. After removal of 2 bases from V and 10 bases from J, the junction contained 8 bases not matched to a gene. CDR1 and CDR2 (germline): SGHNT, YYREEE (reference sequence). In DNA form, the CDR3 reads TGTGCCAGCAGCTTTACGACAGGGTACGGAGCTTTCTTT. Translated: CASSFTTGYGAFF.

The chain combines TRBV7-9 with TRBJ2-1; no reliable D call. CDR1 and CDR2 (germline): SEHNR, FQNEAQ (reference sequence). The CDR3 spans 15 residues. Trimming stripped 5 bases from V and 0 bases from J, with 11 bases between. CDR3 in amino acids: CASSIETSSYNEQFF. The CDR3 nucleotides are TGTGCCAGCAGCATCGAAACGAGCTCCTACAATGAGCAGTTCTTC.

The chain's CDR3 is CASSLTGSSYEQYF. CDR3 nucleotides: TGTGCCAGCAGCTTAACAGGGTCCTCCTACGAGCAGTACTTC. V usage is TRBV7-9 and J usage is TRBJ2-7; tentative D call: TRBD1 (6 bases). The CDR3 length is 14 residues. The germline V and J ends were trimmed by 2 bases and 0 bases, with 8 bases remaining between them. CDR1 is SEHNR and CDR2 is FQNEAQ in the germline V gene (reference sequence).

The chain combines TRBV21-1 with TRBJ2-1. TRBV21-1 is noted as a pseudogene. The CDR3 runs to 12 residues. CDR3 bases: TGTGCCAGCAGCAAAGATGTGAATGAGCAGTTCTTC. The encoded protein is CASSKDVNEQFF.

The CDR3 sequence: CASRQGWTGELFF. The CDR3 bases are TGTGCCAGTAGACAGGGGTGGACCGGGGAGCTGTTTTTT. V is TRBV19 and J is TRBJ2-2; 7 bases match TRBD1. The CDR3 spans 13 residues. Per germline, CDR1 LNHDA and CDR2 SQIVND (reference sequence). With V trimmed by 6 bases and J by 5 bases, 3 bases remained unmatched.

The chain has TRBV29-1 and TRBJ2-7; no clear D. V shed 0 bases and J shed 4 bases, with 10 bases lying between them. The CDR3 totals 13 residues. Looked up from germline, CDR1 is SQVTM and CDR2 is ANQGSEA. The CDR3 DNA reads TGCAGCGTTGAAGAGGGCATGGGGTACGAGCAGTACTTC. It translates to CSVEEGMGYEQYF.